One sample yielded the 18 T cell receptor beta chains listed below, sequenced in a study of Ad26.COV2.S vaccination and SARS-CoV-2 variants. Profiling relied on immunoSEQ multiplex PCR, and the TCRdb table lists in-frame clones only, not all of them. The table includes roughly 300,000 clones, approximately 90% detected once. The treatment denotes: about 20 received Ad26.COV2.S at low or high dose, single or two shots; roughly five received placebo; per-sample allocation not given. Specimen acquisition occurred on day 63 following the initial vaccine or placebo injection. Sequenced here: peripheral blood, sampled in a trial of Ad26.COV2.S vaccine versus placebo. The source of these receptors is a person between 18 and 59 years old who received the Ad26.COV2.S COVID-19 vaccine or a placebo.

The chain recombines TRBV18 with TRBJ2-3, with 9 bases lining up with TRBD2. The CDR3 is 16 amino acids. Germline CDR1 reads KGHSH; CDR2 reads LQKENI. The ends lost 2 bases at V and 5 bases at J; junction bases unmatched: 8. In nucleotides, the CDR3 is TGTGCCAGCTCACCAGCGGGCGGGGGGGCCCAAGATACGCAGTATTTT. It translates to CASSPAGGGAQDTQYF.

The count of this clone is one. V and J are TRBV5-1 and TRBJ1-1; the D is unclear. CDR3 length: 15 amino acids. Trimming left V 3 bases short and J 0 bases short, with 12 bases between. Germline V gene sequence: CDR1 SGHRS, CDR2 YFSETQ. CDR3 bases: TGCGCCAGCAGCTCCCTAATCGGCCTGAACACTGAAGCTTTCTTT. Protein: CASSSLIGLNTEAFF.

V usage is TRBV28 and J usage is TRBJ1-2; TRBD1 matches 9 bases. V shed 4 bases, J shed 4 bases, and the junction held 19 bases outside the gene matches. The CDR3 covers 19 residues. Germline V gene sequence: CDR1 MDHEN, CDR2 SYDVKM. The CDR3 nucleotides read TGTGCCAGCAGTTCCCGGGACAGGGCCAGGGGGTCCCTAGCCTATGGCTACACCTTC. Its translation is CASSSRDRARGSLAYGYTF.

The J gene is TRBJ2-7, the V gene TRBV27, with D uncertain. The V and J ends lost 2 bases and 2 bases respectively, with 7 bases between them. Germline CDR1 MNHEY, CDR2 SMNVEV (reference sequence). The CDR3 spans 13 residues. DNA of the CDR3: TGTGCCAGCAGTTTAGGGAAGGCCTACGAGCAGTACTTC. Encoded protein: CASSLGKAYEQYF.

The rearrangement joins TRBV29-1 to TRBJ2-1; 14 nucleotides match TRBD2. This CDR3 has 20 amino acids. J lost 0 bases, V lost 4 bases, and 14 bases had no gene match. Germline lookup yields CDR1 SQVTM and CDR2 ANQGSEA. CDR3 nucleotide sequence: TGCAGCGTTGTGAACAGCGGGACTAGCGGGAGTATGGGCTCCTACAATGAGCAGTTCTTC. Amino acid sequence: CSVVNSGTSGSMGSYNEQFF.

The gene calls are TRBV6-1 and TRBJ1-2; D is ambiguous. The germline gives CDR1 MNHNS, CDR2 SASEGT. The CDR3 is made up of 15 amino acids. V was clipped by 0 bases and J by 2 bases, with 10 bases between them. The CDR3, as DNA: TGTGCCAGCAGTGAAGCGTTTTCAGAGAACTATGGCTACACCTTC. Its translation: CASSEAFSENYGYTF.

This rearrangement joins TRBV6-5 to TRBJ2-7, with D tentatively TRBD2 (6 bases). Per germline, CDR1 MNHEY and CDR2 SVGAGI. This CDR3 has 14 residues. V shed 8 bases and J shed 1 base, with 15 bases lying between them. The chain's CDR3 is CASQLAPDSYEQYF. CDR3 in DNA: TGTGCCAGCCAGCTAGCGCCGGATTCCTACGAGCAGTACTTC.

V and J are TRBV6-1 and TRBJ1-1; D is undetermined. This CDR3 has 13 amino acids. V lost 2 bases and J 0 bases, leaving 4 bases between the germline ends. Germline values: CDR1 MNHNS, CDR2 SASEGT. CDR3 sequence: CASSESLNTEAFF. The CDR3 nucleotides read TGTGCCAGCAGTGAATCTCTGAACACTGAAGCTTTCTTT.

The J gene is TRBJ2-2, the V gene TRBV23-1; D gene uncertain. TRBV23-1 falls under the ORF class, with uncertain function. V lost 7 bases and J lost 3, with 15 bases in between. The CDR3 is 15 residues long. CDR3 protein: CASTYEGRDTGELFF. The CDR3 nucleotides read TGCGCCAGCACCTACGAAGGTCGGGACACCGGGGAGCTGTTTTTT.

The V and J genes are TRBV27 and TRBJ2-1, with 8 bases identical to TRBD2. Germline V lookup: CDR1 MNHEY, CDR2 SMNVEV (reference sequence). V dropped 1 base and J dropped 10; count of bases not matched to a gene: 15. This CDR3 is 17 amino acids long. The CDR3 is CASSLYRAGAALGEQFF. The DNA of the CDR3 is TGTGCCAGCAGTTTATATCGAGCGGGGGCGGCTTTAGGAGAGCAGTTCTTC.

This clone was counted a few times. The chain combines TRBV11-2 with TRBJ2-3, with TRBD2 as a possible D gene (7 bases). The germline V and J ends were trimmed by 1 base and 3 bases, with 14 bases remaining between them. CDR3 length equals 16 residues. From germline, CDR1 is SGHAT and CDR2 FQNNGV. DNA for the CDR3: TGTGCCAGCAGCTTAGCCCAGGGGAGGGCTACAGATACGCAGTATTTT. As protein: CASSLAQGRATDTQYF.

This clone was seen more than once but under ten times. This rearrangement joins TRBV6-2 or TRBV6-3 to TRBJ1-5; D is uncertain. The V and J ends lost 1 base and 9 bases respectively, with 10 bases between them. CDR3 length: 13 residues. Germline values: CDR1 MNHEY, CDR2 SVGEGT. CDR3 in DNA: TGTGCCAGCAGTTACTTACGTGGCACGCCCCAGCATTTT. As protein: CASSYLRGTPQHF.

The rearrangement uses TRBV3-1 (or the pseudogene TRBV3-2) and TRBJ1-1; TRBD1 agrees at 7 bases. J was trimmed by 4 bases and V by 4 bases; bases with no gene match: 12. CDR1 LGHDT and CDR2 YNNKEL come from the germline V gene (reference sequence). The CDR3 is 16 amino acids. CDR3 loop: CASSRNGDRGLTEAFF. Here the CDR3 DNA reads TGTGCCAGCAGCCGAAATGGGGATAGGGGGCTCACTGAAGCTTTCTTT.

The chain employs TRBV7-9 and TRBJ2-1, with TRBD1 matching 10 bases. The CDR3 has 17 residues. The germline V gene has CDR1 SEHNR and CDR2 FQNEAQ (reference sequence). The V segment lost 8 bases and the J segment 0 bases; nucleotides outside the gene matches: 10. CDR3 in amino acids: CASRPGTGVGSYNEQFF. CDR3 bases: TGTGCCAGCCGACCGGGGACAGGGGTTGGCTCCTACAATGAGCAGTTCTTC.

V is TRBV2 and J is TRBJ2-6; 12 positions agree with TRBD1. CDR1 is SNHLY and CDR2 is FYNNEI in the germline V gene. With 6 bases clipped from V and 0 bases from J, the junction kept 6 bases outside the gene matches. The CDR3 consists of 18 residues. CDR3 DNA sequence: TGTGCCAGCAGCGTGGGACAGGGGGCGTACTCTGGGGCCAACGTCCTGACTTTC. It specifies CASSVGQGAYSGANVLTF.

The DNA of the CDR3 is TGTGCCAGCAGTTTAGCGGTCGGCTACGAGCAGTACTTC. This sequence encodes CASSLAVGYEQYF. The J gene is TRBJ2-7, the V gene TRBV12-3 or TRBV12-4; no definite D call. V lost 0 bases to trimming and J lost 3 bases, with 6 bases between them. This CDR3 is built from 13 residues.

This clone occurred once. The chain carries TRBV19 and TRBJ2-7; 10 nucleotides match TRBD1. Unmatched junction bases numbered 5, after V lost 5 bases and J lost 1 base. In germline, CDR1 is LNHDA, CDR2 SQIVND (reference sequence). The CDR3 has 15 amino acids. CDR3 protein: CASSPEGQGSYEQYF. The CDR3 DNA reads TGTGCCAGTAGTCCCGAGGGACAGGGGTCCTACGAGCAGTACTTC.

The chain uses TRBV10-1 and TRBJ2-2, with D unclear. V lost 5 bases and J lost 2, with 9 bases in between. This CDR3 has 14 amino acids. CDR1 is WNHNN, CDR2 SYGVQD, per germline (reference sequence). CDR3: CASSSPGNTGELFF. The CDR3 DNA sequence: TGCGCCAGCAGTTCGCCGGGCAACACCGGGGAGCTGTTTTTT.